The 6 T cell receptor beta chains below all came from one sample that was sequenced in a study of identical twins. MiXCR was run by TCRdb on the 5' RACE reads, yielding one entry per CDR3 protein. The repertoire holds 250,000 or so distinct CDR3 sequences, about 9% seen once, with less than 4% in the top ten. Separately, the same data were catalogued under a study of yellow fever vaccine responses in identical twins.

The specimen was CD8+ T cells sorted from blood. The receptors stem from a woman in her late teens or twenties in good health.

The V and J genes are TRBV5-6 and TRBJ2-7, with D unclear. CDR3 size: 12 residues. Germline loops: CDR1 SGHDT, CDR2 YYEEEE. Trimming took 4 bases from V and 1 from J, leaving 6 bases between them. CDR3 residues: CASSIGSYEQYF. The CDR3 coding sequence is TGTGCCAGCAGCATTGGTTCCTACGAGCAGTACTTC. Together with reference TRBV5-6 and TRBJ2-7, the CDR3 gives the full variable domain: DAGVTQSPTHLIKTRGQQVTLRCSPKSGHDTVSWYQQALGQGPQFIFQYYEEEERQRGNFPDRFSGHQFPNYSSELNVNALLLGDSALYLCASSIGSYEQYFGPGTRLTVT.

This clonotype was recorded many times. The J gene is TRBJ2-1, the V gene TRBV11-2, with a weak D call TRBD1 (6 bases). The CDR3 length is 17 residues. CDR1 and CDR2 from the germline V gene are SGHAT and FQNNGV. Trimming left V 4 bases short and J 0 bases short, with 16 bases between. The CDR3 DNA follows: TGTGCCAGCAGCTCGTCCGCCGGGACAAACTCCTACAATGAGCAGTTCTTC. Translating gives CASSSSAGTNSYNEQFF.

V is TRBV10-3 and J is TRBJ2-5; D may be TRBD1 (6 bases). V dropped 4 bases and J dropped 7 bases, with 10 bases sitting between them. This CDR3 spans 12 amino acids. The germline V gene has CDR1 ENHRY and CDR2 SYGVKD. CDR3 sequence reads: CAISGDNPTQYF. In DNA form, the CDR3 reads TGTGCCATCAGTGGGGACAACCCGACCCAGTACTTC.

The V call is TRBV6-1, the J call TRBJ2-7; D may be TRBD2 (5 bases). Trimming removed 2 bases from V and 0 bases from J, with 11 bases in between. The CDR3 loop spans 15 amino acids. In germline, CDR1 is MNHNS, CDR2 SASEGT. This CDR3 reads CASSEFGESSYEQYF. CDR3 nucleotides: TGTGCCAGCAGTGAATTCGGGGAAAGCTCCTACGAGCAGTACTTC.

The chain joins TRBV15 to TRBJ2-5; D not certain. Trimming shortened V by 4 bases and J by 4 bases, and 4 bases separated the two germline ends. Germline loops: CDR1 LNHNV, CDR2 YYDKDF (reference sequence). The CDR3 consists of 11 residues. CDR3 region: CATSTPETQYF. CDR3 DNA: TGTGCCACCAGCACTCCAGAGACCCAGTACTTC.

The chain recombines TRBV13 with TRBJ1-2, with D perhaps matching TRBD1 (5 bases). V dropped 2 bases and J dropped 4 bases, with 14 bases sitting between them. In germline, CDR1 is PRHDT, CDR2 FYEKMQ (reference sequence). This CDR3 is 15 amino acids long. The CDR3 region has the DNA TGTGCCAGCAGCTTAAGTGGGACTCGGGGCTATGGCTACACCTTC. As protein: CASSLSGTRGYGYTF.